This T cell receptor (beta chain) was recorded in a study of PD-L1 blockade in urothelial cancer. Time point noted: pretreatment peripheral blood. Broader study findings: Survival was better when pretreatment blood TCR clonality fell below the median.

In its sample, this clone was seen many times. Antigen unknown. CDR1 LNHNV and CDR2 YYDKDF come from the germline V gene (reference sequence). The CDR3 covers 19 residues. J was trimmed by 0 bases and V by 0 bases; bases with no gene match: 12. Measured with immunoSEQ multiplex PCR; TCRdb has only the in-frame clones, and not every one. The sample has about 45,000 clones, approximately 90% seen once; the top ten hold more than 20%. This clonotype was obtained from a donor at least 40 years old with urothelial cancer. Sequencing used PBMCs, obtained around atezolizumab (anti-PD-L1) treatment. The chain joins TRBV15 to TRBJ2-3; TRBD2 aligns across 7 bases. CDR3 in amino acids: CATSRDLGEGHPSTDTQYF. CDR3 nucleotide sequence: TGTGCCACCAGCAGAGATTTGGGGGAGGGGCATCCTAGCACAGATACGCAGTATTTT.